Listed below are T cell receptor beta chains from one sample, sequenced in a study of CD8 T cells in ankylosing spondylitis. TCRdb itself ran the 5' RACE reads through MiXCR, one entry per CDR3 protein. The sample carries 650,000 to 800,000 distinct CDR3 sequences, about 20% recorded once. The specimen sequenced was blood, either unsorted or a sorted T cell fraction (not recorded which). The origin of the receptors is a male donor with ankylosing spondylitis. Both conserved end residues are part of each CDR3. The D gene is left open where the match is weak. Some rows mark clone size as missing; the rest say once, few, many or name a class of expanded clone.

V	D	J	size	DNA	CDR3
TRBV7-2	TRBD2	TRBJ2-5	many	TGTGCCAGCAGCTTTAGCGGGAGGCCCCAAGAGACCCAGTACTTC	CASSFSGRPQETQYF
TRBV29-1	TRBD2	TRBJ2-3	few	TGCAGCGCCTCGGGACTAGCGGGCACAGATACGCAGTATTTT	CSASGLAGTDTQYF
TRBV30	NA	TRBJ1-1	NA	TGTGCCTGGAGTGTACCGCCGCACGGGCGCACTGAAGCTTTCTTT	CAWSVPPHGRTEAFF
TRBV4-1	TRBD1	TRBJ1-6	few	TGCGCCAGCAGCCGAGGGACAGTAGATAATTCACCCCTCCACTTT	CASSRGTVDNSPLHF
TRBV5-1	TRBD1	TRBJ2-7	few	TGCGCCAGCACGACAGGGCATGACGACGAGCAGTACTTC	CASTTGHDDEQYF
TRBV29-1	NA	TRBJ2-7	few	TGCAGCGTTGGGGAGAACTACGAGCAGTACTTC	CSVGENYEQYF
TRBV6-2/TRBV6-3	NA	TRBJ1-1	few	TGTGCCAGCAGTTACCCCTTAACAGGGCTGAACACTGAAGCTTTCTTT	CASSYPLTGLNTEAFF
TRBV20-1	TRBD2	TRBJ2-1	few	TGCAGTGCTAGCCCACTAGCGGGAGATCACAATGAGCAGTTCTTC	CSASPLAGDHNEQFF
TRBV20-1	NA	TRBJ2-7	few	TGCAGTGCTAGAGGCGGTGTATACGAGCAGTACTTC	CSARGGVYEQYF
TRBV4-1	NA	TRBJ1-3	few	TGCGCCAGCAGCCGGCTACCGGGGGGAGCTATAAGCTCTGGAAACACCATATATTTT	CASSRLPGGAISSGNTIYF
TRBV7-9	TRBD1	TRBJ2-3	few	TGTGCCAGCAGCCCGGGACAGGGCGGAGGCACAGATACGCAGTATTTT	CASSPGQGGGTDTQYF
TRBV3-1	NA	TRBJ1-1	NA	TGTGCCAGCAGCCAAGGGCAAACCCTTTCCTTC	CASSQGQTLSF
TRBV6-1	TRBD2	TRBJ2-5	NA	TGTGCCAGCAGCCCTTTAGCGGGGCGGGGGGAGACCCAGTACTTC	CASSPLAGRGETQYF
TRBV5-1	TRBD1	TRBJ2-2	many	TGCGCCAGCAGCCTGAGAAAGGGACAGGGCACCGGGGAGCTGTTTTTT	CASSLRKGQGTGELFF
TRBV20-1	NA	TRBJ2-5	NA	TGCAGTGCCATCCCCCAGCGGCAGCACCAAGAGACCCAGTACTTC	CSAIPQRQHQETQYF
TRBV6-2/TRBV6-3	NA	TRBJ2-1	NA	TGTGCCAGCAGTTACTCTGAGGGCCACGGTGAGCAGTTCTTC	CASSYSEGHGEQFF
TRBV7-2	NA	TRBJ1-4	few	TGTGCCAGCAGCTTAGCAGGGTATAATGAAAAACTGTTTTTT	CASSLAGYNEKLFF
TRBV5-1	TRBD1	TRBJ2-3	many	TGCGCCAGCAGCTTGTTAGGGACAGGCACAGATACGCAGTATTTT	CASSLLGTGTDTQYF
TRBV7-9	TRBD1	TRBJ1-1	NA	TGTGCCAGCAGCCACCCCCAGGGGGTGAACACTGAAGCTTTCTTT	CASSHPQGVNTEAFF
TRBV10-3	NA	TRBJ1-6	many	TGTGCCATCAGTGAAAACGGAGGCGGTACCTATAATTCACCCCTCCACTTT	CAISENGGGTYNSPLHF
TRBV3-1	NA	TRBJ2-7	NA	TGTGCCAGCAGCCAAGGGCCTCCGAGCTCCTACGAGCAGTACTTC	CASSQGPPSSYEQYF
TRBV6-5	NA	TRBJ2-3	few	TGTGCCAGCAGCTATCTACAGGGGGGGAGCACAGATACGCAGTATTTT	CASSYLQGGSTDTQYF
TRBV7-2	NA	TRBJ2-3	NA	TGTGCCAGCAGGCACAGGGCCGCGATACAGGGTGTCGATACGCAGTATTTT	CASRHRAAIQGVDTQYF
TRBV28	NA	TRBJ2-1	NA	TGTGCCAGCAGTTTACTGGTGGGATGGGGATTAGCGAATGAGCAGTTCTTC	CASSLLVGWGLANEQFF
TRBV7-2	NA	TRBJ2-1	few	TGTGCCAGCAGCTTAGACAGCACTCCCTACAATGAGCAGTTCTTC	CASSLDSTPYNEQFF
TRBV12-3/TRBV12-4	NA	TRBJ2-7	few	TGTGCCAGCAGTTTAGTGGTACGGCCCTACGAGCAGTACTTC	CASSLVVRPYEQYF
TRBV25-1	NA	TRBJ1-1	NA	TGTGCCAGCAGTGAAGGTGACAAAGTGAACACTGAAGCTTTCTTT	CASSEGDKVNTEAFF
TRBV12-3/TRBV12-4	NA	TRBJ1-1	many	TGTGCCAGCAGTTTGAACGGCGACACTGAAGCTTTCTTT	CASSLNGDTEAFF
TRBV11-2	NA	TRBJ2-2	few	TGTGCCAGCAGCTTAGAGGGGGTCAGGAACACCGGGGAGCTGTTTTTT	CASSLEGVRNTGELFF
TRBV5-1	TRBD1	TRBJ2-7	NA	TGCGCCAGCAGCTGGACAGGCCTCGCCTACGAGCAGTACTTC	CASSWTGLAYEQYF
TRBV4-2	TRBD2	TRBJ2-1	many	TGTGCCAGCAGCCAACTGGGACTAGCGGGAGCGGTTGAGCAGTTCTTC	CASSQLGLAGAVEQFF
TRBV7-2	NA	TRBJ2-1	NA	TGTGCCAGCAGTGGAGATGGGGGGCCGCGGAATGAGCAGTTCTTC	CASSGDGGPRNEQFF
TRBV15	TRBD2	TRBJ2-5	few	TGTGCCACCAGCAGAGGGAACAGCGGGGGTTCGGAGACCCAGTACTTC	CATSRGNSGGSETQYF
TRBV29-1	TRBD2	TRBJ2-1	NA	TGCAGCGTTGATCTAGCGGGGTCCTACAATGAGCAGTTCTTC	CSVDLAGSYNEQFF
TRBV7-9	TRBD1	TRBJ1-2	once	TGTGCCAGCAGCTTACCAGGGGGCGACTTCTATGGCTACACCTTC	CASSLPGGDFYGYTF
TRBV2	NA	TRBJ1-5	NA	TGTGCCAGCAGTGTGGAGGGGATCAGGCAGCCCCAGCATTTT	CASSVEGIRQPQHF
TRBV29-1	NA	TRBJ2-5	few	TGCAGCGTTGTATGGGGATACTCCGAGACCCAGTACTTC	CSVVWGYSETQYF
TRBV9	TRBD1	TRBJ2-3	NA	TGTGCCAGCAGCGTAGAGGGACAGACCACAGATACGCAGTATTTT	CASSVEGQTTDTQYF
TRBV20-1	NA	TRBJ2-5	NA	TGCAGTGCTAGCGGGCACCAAGAGACCCAGTACTTC	CSASGHQETQYF
TRBV20-1	NA	TRBJ2-1	once	TGCAGTGCTAGAGGGAATCCGGGACGCAAACACAATGAGCAGTTCTTC	CSARGNPGRKHNEQFF
TRBV5-6	TRBD1	TRBJ1-5	NA	TGTGCCAGCAGCAAATTGGGACAGGGGGTCGGTCAGCCCCAGCATTTT	CASSKLGQGVGQPQHF
TRBV6-6	NA	TRBJ2-7	few	TGTGCCAGCAGTTCGCCCTTAGGAGGGAATCTTTTC	CASSSPLGGNLF
TRBV6-1	NA	TRBJ1-2	many	TGTGCCAGCAGCATCAGGGAAGCTAACTATGGCTACACCTTC	CASSIREANYGYTF
TRBV29-1	NA	TRBJ2-1	many	TGCAGCCTCCAAGGGCCCCTCCTACACAATGAGCAGTTCTTC	CSLQGPLLHNEQFF
TRBV4-2	NA	TRBJ1-4	once	TGTGCCAGCAGCCAAGGGAGGGGTGTTCAGGGAAATGAAAAACTGTTTTTT	CASSQGRGVQGNEKLFF
TRBV19	NA	TRBJ2-1	NA	TGTGCCAGTAGTAAACTGACAGGCCGGAATGAGCAGTTCTTC	CASSKLTGRNEQFF
TRBV5-1	NA	TRBJ2-5	few	TGCGCCAGCACCGAGCGGTCGTACCAAGAGACCCAGTACTTC	CASTERSYQETQYF
TRBV9	TRBD1	TRBJ1-1	NA	TGTGCCAGCAGCGAAACAGGGGGCTCTGAAGCTTTCTTT	CASSETGGSEAFF
TRBV5-1	NA	TRBJ1-2	few	TGCGCCAGCAGCTTGGATGATCCCTCCCGTGGCTACACCTTC	CASSLDDPSRGYTF
TRBV12-3/TRBV12-4	TRBD2	TRBJ2-2	few	TGTGCCAGCAGTTTAGAGGGACTAGCGACAAGCACCGGGGAGCTGTTTTTT	CASSLEGLATSTGELFF
TRBV3-1	TRBD2	TRBJ2-7	few	TGTGCCAGCAGCCAAGGCGGACTAGCGGGGCCCTACGAGCAGTACTTC	CASSQGGLAGPYEQYF
TRBV20-1	NA	TRBJ1-3	NA	TGCAGTGCTACGACTAGGACTAGAGGAAACACCATATATTTT	CSATTRTRGNTIYF
TRBV5-1	NA	TRBJ1-1	few	TGCGCCAGCAGCCGATCAGGGGACATGAACACTGAAGCTTTCTTT	CASSRSGDMNTEAFF
TRBV11-1	TRBD1	TRBJ2-5	few	TGTGCCAGCAGCACGGGACAGGGAGAGACCCAGTACTTC	CASSTGQGETQYF
TRBV3-1	NA	TRBJ2-4	few	TGTGCCAGCAGCTCCCCCAAAAACATTCAGTACTTC	CASSSPKNIQYF
TRBV6-2/TRBV6-3	NA	TRBJ1-5	many	TGTGCCAGCGGTGGTGCTGGGGCAAATCAGCCCCAGCATTTT	CASGGAGANQPQHF
TRBV5-6	NA	TRBJ1-5	few	TGTGCCAGCAGCTTGGAGGGGGGTAGTAGGACCCAGCATTTT	CASSLEGGSRTQHF